The 25 T cell receptor beta chains below were found in one sample sequenced in a study of blood T cell repertoires in COVID-19. Clones were sequenced by immunoSEQ multiplex PCR, and TCRdb holds only the in-frame ones, with some missing. The data hold 170,000 or so clones, with 80% to 85% observed a single time. Sequenced: peripheral blood. The origin of the receptors is a man aged 18 to 30 with active or convalescent COVID-19.

This clone has a handful of counts. V gene TRBV24-1 combines with J gene TRBJ2-7, with 7 bases lining up with TRBD1. The CDR3 extends over 15 amino acids. Per germline, CDR1 KGHDR and CDR2 SFDVKD. The J segment lost 2 bases and the V segment lost 1 base, leaving 4 bases of the junction unmatched. CDR3 DNA: TGTGCCACCAGTGATTTATATACAGGGGCCTACGAGCAGTACTTC. Translated, it gives CATSDLYTGAYEQYF.

This clone was seen a handful of times. The V and J genes are TRBV18 and TRBJ1-1; tentative D call: TRBD1 (6 bases). The CDR3 is made up of 14 amino acids. CDR1 KGHSH and CDR2 LQKENI come from the germline V gene. The ends were cut back, 3 bases at V and 1 base at J, with 9 bases in the middle. CDR3: CASSPAQGNTEAFF. CDR3 sequence (DNA): TGTGCCAGCTCACCGGCACAGGGGAACACTGAAGCTTTCTTT.

This clone was detected only a few times. The chain combines TRBV11-3 with TRBJ1-1, with TRBD1 matching 11 bases. The length of the CDR3 is 14 residues. J lost 3 bases, V lost 5 bases, and 2 bases had no gene match. Germline lookup yields CDR1 SGHNT and CDR2 YENEEA. The CDR3 here is CASSVGQGDTEAFF. CDR3 coding DNA: TGTGCCAGCAGCGTGGGACAGGGGGACACTGAAGCTTTCTTT.

This clone was seen more than once but under ten times. The chain carries TRBV2 and TRBJ2-7; D is possibly TRBD1 (6 bases). CDR1 and CDR2 (germline): SNHLY, FYNNEI. This CDR3 has 15 residues. V dropped 4 bases and J dropped 0 bases, with 13 bases sitting between them. The CDR3 protein is CASSVGGHLSYEQYF. The DNA for the CDR3 is TGTGCCAGCAGTGTAGGGGGTCACCTCTCCTACGAGCAGTACTTC.

The rearrangement joins TRBV27 to TRBJ2-2; TRBD2 agrees at 7 bases. V dropped 4 bases and J dropped 7; count of bases not matched to a gene: 9. This CDR3 has 15 residues. Germline V lookup: CDR1 MNHEY, CDR2 SMNVEV (reference sequence). CDR3 in DNA: TGTGCCAGCAGTTCCCCGGCGGGGGTTAGCGGGGAGCTGTTTTTT. This sequence encodes CASSSPAGVSGELFF.

The sample holds a few counts of this clone. V gene TRBV5-4 combines with J gene TRBJ1-2, with a weak D call TRBD1 (5 bases). Germline CDR1 and CDR2: SGHNT and YYREEE (reference sequence). V was trimmed by 4 bases and J by 5 bases, leaving 12 bases between them. CDR3 length: 13 amino acids. CDR3 nucleotides: TGTGCCAGCAGCGCGTACAGGAGTTATGGCTACACCTTC. This codes for CASSAYRSYGYTF.

V is TRBV6-2 or TRBV6-3 and J is TRBJ2-5, with D possibly TRBD2 on 7 matching bases. Germline lookup yields CDR1 MNHEY and CDR2 SVGEGT. V was cut by 2 bases and J by 5 bases, with 15 bases left in between. This CDR3 spans 15 amino acids. CDR3 in DNA: TGTGCCAGCAGTTACGGGGGGGCCCGTGGGGAGACCCAGTACTTC. Its protein product is CASSYGGARGETQYF.

The chain is built from TRBV9 and TRBJ1-6, with TRBD1 matching 7 bases. After removal of 7 bases from V and 0 bases from J, the junction contained 7 bases not matched to a gene. Germline CDR1 is SGDLS and CDR2 is YYNGEE. This CDR3 is built from 16 residues. CDR3 bases: TGTGCCAGCGCCCAGACAGGGAGCTCCTATAATTCACCCCTCCACTTT. It encodes CASAQTGSSYNSPLHF.

The chain is built from TRBV18 and TRBJ1-4; TRBD1 agrees at 7 bases. J lost 2 bases, V lost 2 bases, and 14 bases had no gene match. CDR1 is KGHSH, CDR2 LQKENI, per germline. This CDR3 comprises 19 residues. The CDR3, as DNA: TGTGCCAGCTCACCAGAAGTCAACAGGGGCTGGAGGACTAATGAAAAACTGTTTTTT. This encodes CASSPEVNRGWRTNEKLFF.

V is TRBV27 and J is TRBJ2-3; 7 bases are a match to TRBD1. This CDR3 contains 14 residues. Germline V CDR1 and CDR2: MNHEY, SMNVEV (reference sequence). V trimming: 6 bases; J trimming: 2 bases; junction bases outside the gene matches: 5. The CDR3 reads CASRDRTTTDTQYF. The CDR3 bases are TGTGCCAGCAGGGACAGGACAACCACAGATACGCAGTATTTT.

The rearrangement joins TRBV18 to TRBJ1-5, with 8 positions matching TRBD1. J lost 7 bases, V lost 4 bases, and 6 bases had no gene match. CDR3 size: 14 residues. Germline V gene sequence: CDR1 KGHSH, CDR2 LQKENI. The CDR3 sequence: CASSLQDRAQPQHF. The CDR3 region has the DNA TGTGCCAGCTCACTCCAGGACAGGGCACAGCCCCAGCATTTT.

The genes are TRBV5-1 and TRBJ2-3, with no clear D. V lost 0 bases, J lost 2 bases, and 10 bases lay in between. The CDR3 is made up of 15 amino acids. Germline assignment: CDR1 SGHRS and CDR2 YFSETQ. The CDR3 DNA follows: TGCGCCAGCAGCTTGGCCCGCCACTACACAGATACGCAGTATTTT. It is translated as CASSLARHYTDTQYF.

The chain carries TRBV27 and TRBJ2-3, with D hard to call. The CDR3 sequence is 13 residues long. V was shortened by 6 bases and J by 1 base, with 8 bases between the two germline ends. Germline CDR1 and CDR2: MNHEY and SMNVEV (reference sequence). CDR3 sequence reads: CASRRAGTDTQYF. DNA of the CDR3: TGTGCCAGCAGGAGAGCTGGCACAGATACGCAGTATTTT.

The V and J genes are TRBV11-2 and TRBJ2-1, with TRBD2 matching over 14 bases. The J segment lost 5 bases and the V segment lost 5 bases, leaving 8 bases of the junction unmatched. CDR1 SGHAT and CDR2 FQNNGV come from the germline V gene. CDR3 size: 17 residues. As DNA, the CDR3 is TGTGCCAGCAGCCTGACTAGCGGGGGGGCCTTTGACAATGAGCAGTTCTTC. Translated, it gives CASSLTSGGAFDNEQFF.

The chain links TRBV27 to TRBJ1-1; TRBD1 matches 7 bases. J gave up 1 base and V 2 bases, and 13 bases lay outside the gene matches. This CDR3 spans 18 amino acids. Germline V gene data show CDR1 as MNHEY and CDR2 as SMNVEV (reference sequence). The CDR3 nucleotides read TGTGCCAGCAGTTTAGAGCCGGGACAGAGAGGGGCGAACACTGAAGCTTTCTTT. Protein product: CASSLEPGQRGANTEAFF.

This chain links TRBV4-1 with TRBJ2-5; 9 bases map to TRBD1. V gave up 1 base and J gave up 5 bases; unmatched junction bases: 14. The germline V gene encodes CDR1 MGHRA and CDR2 YSYEKL. This CDR3 contains 18 residues. The CDR3 loop is CASSQVFGSYRGQETQYF. CDR3 DNA sequence: TGCGCCAGCAGCCAAGTTTTTGGTTCGTACAGGGGGCAGGAGACCCAGTACTTC.

This clone occurred once. This chain links TRBV12-3 or TRBV12-4 with TRBJ1-2; D uncertain. This CDR3 is 13 amino acids long. V shed 0 bases and J shed 3 bases, with 5 bases lying between them. The CDR3 is CASSLAHYYGYTF. The CDR3 DNA reads as TGTGCCAGCAGTTTAGCCCACTACTATGGCTACACCTTC.

The rearrangement links TRBV10-3 to TRBJ2-7; the D is unclear. CDR3 length equals 15 residues. Looked up from germline, CDR1 is ENHRY and CDR2 is SYGVKD. Trimming shortened V by 0 bases and J by 0 bases, and 9 bases separated the two germline ends. The CDR3 region is CAISESKRSSYEQYF. In nucleotides, the CDR3 is TGTGCCATCAGTGAGTCAAAGAGGAGCTCCTACGAGCAGTACTTC.

Here the CDR3 reads CASRSGLAGIYEQFF. Written as DNA, the CDR3 is TGTGCCAGCAGATCCGGACTAGCGGGTATCTATGAGCAGTTCTTC. The chain has TRBV7-9 and TRBJ2-1; TRBD2 matches 11 bases. This CDR3 spans 15 amino acids. Losses at the gene ends were 6 bases for V and 8 bases for J; bases not matched to a gene: 9. CDR1 is SEHNR, CDR2 FQNEAQ, per germline (reference sequence).

The CDR3 coding sequence is TGTGCCAGCAGCCTCTCGTCCCAAGAGACCCAGTACTTC. Its protein product is CASSLSSQETQYF. The chain carries TRBV9 and TRBJ2-5; D not certain. Per the germline V gene, CDR1 is SGDLS and CDR2 is YYNGEE. Trimming took 4 bases from V and 1 from J, leaving 8 bases between them. The CDR3 extends over 13 amino acids.

The chain combines TRBV3-1 (or the pseudogene TRBV3-2) with TRBJ1-1, with D uncertain. The CDR3 consists of 16 residues. The germline V gene has CDR1 LGHDT and CDR2 YNNKEL (reference sequence). Between the trimmed V and J ends, which lost 2 bases and 1 base, there was a span of 14 bases. The CDR3 DNA sequence: TGTGCCAGCAGCCAAAGTTGGGGAGTTAAGAACACTGAAGCTTTCTTT. It translates to CASSQSWGVKNTEAFF.

The genes are TRBV25-1 and TRBJ1-2; possibly TRBD1 for D (5 bases). There are 16 residues in the CDR3. Germline loops: CDR1 MGHDK, CDR2 SYGVNS. Trimming cost V 3 bases and J 2 bases, with 16 bases left between them. The CDR3: CASSDTGRGGNYGYTF. Written as DNA, the CDR3 is TGTGCCAGCAGTGACACGGGGAGGGGCGGAAACTATGGCTACACCTTC.

This rearrangement joins TRBV6-5 to TRBJ1-5, with D unclear. The CDR3 covers 15 residues. The germline CDR1 and CDR2 sequences are MNHEY and SVGAGI. Between the trimmed V and J ends, which lost 7 bases and 1 base, there was a span of 14 bases. The CDR3 region has the DNA TGTGCCAGCATAGTCCTCCCACAGAGCAATCAGCCCCAGCATTTT. Its protein is CASIVLPQSNQPQHF.

The V gene is TRBV24-1, the J gene TRBJ1-1; maybe TRBD1 (6 bases). There are 14 residues in the CDR3. In germline, CDR1 is KGHDR, CDR2 SFDVKD. The V and J ends lost 12 bases and 2 bases respectively, with 18 bases between them. CDR3: CAPNRDHLNTEAFF. The CDR3 region has the DNA TGTGCCCCGAACAGGGACCACTTAAACACTGAAGCTTTCTTT.

This sequence joins TRBV3-1 (or the pseudogene TRBV3-2) and TRBJ2-3; D is uncertain. Germline V lookup: CDR1 LGHDT, CDR2 YNNKEL (reference sequence). This CDR3 is built from 15 residues. V was trimmed by 1 base and J by 3 bases, leaving 11 bases between them. CDR3 coding DNA: TGTGCCAGCAGCCAAGGATTAGTACCAACAGATACGCAGTATTTT. Residues: CASSQGLVPTDTQYF.